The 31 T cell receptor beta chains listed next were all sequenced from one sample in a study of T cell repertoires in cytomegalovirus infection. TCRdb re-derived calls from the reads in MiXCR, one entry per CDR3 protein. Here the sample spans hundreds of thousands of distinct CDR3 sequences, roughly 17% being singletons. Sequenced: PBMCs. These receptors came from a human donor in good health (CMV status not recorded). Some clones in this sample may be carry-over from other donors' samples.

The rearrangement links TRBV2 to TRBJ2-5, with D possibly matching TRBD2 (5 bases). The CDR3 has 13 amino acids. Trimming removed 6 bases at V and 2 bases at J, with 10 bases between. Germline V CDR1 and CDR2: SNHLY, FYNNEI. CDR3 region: CASRYGVQETQYF. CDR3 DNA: TGTGCCAGCAGATACGGGGTACAAGAGACCCAGTACTTC.

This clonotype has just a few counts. The CDR3 is CASSSPTGATNEKLFF. In DNA, the CDR3 is TGTGCCAGCAGCTCGCCAACAGGTGCAACTAATGAAAAACTGTTTTTT. The chain has TRBV7-9 and TRBJ1-4; tentatively, D is TRBD1 (5 bases). This CDR3 comprises 16 residues. With 4 bases removed from V and 0 bases from J, the gap between germline ends came to 12 bases. Germline V gene sequence: CDR1 SEHNR, CDR2 FQNEAQ (reference sequence).

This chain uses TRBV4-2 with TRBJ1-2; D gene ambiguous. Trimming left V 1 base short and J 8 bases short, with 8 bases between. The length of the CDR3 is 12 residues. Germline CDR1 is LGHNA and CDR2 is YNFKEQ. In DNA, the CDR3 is TGTGCCAGCAGCCAAGGGATGGAAGGCTACACCTTC. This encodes CASSQGMEGYTF.

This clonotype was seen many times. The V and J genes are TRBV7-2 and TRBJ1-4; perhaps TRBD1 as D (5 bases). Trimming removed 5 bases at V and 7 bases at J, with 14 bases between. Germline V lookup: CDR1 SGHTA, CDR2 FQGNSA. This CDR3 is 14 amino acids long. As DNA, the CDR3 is TGTGCCAGCAGCCTCAACACCAGGGTTGAAAAACTGTTTTTT. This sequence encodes CASSLNTRVEKLFF.

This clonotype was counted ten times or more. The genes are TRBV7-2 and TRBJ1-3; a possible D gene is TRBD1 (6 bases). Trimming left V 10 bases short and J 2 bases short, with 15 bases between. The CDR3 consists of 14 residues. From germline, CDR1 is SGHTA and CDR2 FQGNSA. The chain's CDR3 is CATHLRGPGNTIYF. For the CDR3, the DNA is TGTGCCACACATCTACGGGGGCCTGGAAACACCATATATTTT.

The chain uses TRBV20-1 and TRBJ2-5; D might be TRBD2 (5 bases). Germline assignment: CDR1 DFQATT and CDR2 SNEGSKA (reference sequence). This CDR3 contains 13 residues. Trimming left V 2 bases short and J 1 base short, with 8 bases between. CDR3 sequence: CSARLAGQETQYF. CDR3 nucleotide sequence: TGCAGTGCTAGACTGGCGGGCCAAGAGACCCAGTACTTC.

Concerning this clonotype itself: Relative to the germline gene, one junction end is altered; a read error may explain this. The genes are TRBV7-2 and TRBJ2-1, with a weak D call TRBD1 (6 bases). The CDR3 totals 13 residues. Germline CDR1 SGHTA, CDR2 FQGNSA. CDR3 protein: CASSLDRDNGQFF. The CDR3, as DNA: TGTGCCAGCAGCTTAGACAGGGACAATGGGCAGTTCTTC.

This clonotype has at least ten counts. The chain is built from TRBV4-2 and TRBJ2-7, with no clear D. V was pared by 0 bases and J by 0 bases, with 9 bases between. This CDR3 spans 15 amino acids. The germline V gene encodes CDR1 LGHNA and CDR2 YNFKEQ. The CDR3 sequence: CASSQDADSSYEQYF. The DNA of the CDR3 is TGTGCCAGCAGCCAAGACGCGGATAGCTCCTACGAGCAGTACTTC.

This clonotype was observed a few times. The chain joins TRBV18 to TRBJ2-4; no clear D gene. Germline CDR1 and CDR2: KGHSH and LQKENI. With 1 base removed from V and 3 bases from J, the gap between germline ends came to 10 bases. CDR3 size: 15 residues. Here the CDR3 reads CASSPQERSKNIQYF. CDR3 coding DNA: TGTGCCAGCTCACCACAGGAAAGGAGCAAAAACATTCAGTACTTC.

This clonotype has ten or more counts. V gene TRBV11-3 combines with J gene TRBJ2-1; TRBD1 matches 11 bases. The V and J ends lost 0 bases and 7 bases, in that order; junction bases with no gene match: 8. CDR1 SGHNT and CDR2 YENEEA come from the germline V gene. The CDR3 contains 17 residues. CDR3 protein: CASSLDSGTGGNNEQFF. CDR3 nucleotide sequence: TGTGCCAGCAGCTTAGATTCAGGGACAGGGGGGAATAATGAGCAGTTCTTC.

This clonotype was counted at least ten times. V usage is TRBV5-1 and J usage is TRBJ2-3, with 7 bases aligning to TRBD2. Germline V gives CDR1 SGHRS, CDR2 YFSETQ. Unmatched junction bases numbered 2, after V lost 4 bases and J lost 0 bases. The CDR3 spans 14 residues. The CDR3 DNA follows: TGCGCCAGCAGCAGTAGCGGGAGCACAGATACGCAGTATTTT. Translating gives CASSSSGSTDTQYF. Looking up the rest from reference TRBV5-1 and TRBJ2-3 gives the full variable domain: KAGVTQTPRYLIKTRGQQVTLSCSPISGHRSVSWYQQTPGQGLQFLFEYFSETQRNKGNFPGRFSGRQFSNSRSEMNVSTLELGDSALYLCASSSSGSTDTQYFGPGTRLTVL.

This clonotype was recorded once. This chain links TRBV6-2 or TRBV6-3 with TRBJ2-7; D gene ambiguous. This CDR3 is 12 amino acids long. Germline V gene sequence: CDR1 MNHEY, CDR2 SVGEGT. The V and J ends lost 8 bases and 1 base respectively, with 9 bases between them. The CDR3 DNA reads TGTGCCAGCGGATCAGGATCCTACGAGCAGTACTTC. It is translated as CASGSGSYEQYF.

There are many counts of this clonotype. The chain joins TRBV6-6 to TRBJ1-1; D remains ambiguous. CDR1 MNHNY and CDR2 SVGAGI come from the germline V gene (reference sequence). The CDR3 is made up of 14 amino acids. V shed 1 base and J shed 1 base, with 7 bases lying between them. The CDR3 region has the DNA TGTGCCAGCAGTTACTTCCCTAGGAACACTGAAGCTTTCTTT. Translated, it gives CASSYFPRNTEAFF.

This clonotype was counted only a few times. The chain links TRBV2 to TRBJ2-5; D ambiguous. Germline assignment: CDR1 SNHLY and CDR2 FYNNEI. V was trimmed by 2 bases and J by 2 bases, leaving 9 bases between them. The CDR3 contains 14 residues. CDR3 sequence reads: CASSETASQETQYF. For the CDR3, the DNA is TGTGCCAGCAGTGAAACGGCTAGTCAAGAGACCCAGTACTTC. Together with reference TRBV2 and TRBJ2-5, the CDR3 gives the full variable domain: EPEVTQTPSHQVTQMGQEVILRCVPISNHLYFYWYRQILGQKVEFLVSFYNNEISEKSEIFDDQFSVERPDGSNFTLKIRSTKLEDSAMYFCASSETASQETQYFGPGTRLLVL.

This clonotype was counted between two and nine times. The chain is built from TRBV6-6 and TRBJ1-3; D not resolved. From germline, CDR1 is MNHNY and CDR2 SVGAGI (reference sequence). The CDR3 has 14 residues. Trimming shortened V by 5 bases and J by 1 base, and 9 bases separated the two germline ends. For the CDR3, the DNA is TGTGCCAGCAGTACAGTACTTTCTGGAAACACCATATATTTT. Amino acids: CASSTVLSGNTIYF.

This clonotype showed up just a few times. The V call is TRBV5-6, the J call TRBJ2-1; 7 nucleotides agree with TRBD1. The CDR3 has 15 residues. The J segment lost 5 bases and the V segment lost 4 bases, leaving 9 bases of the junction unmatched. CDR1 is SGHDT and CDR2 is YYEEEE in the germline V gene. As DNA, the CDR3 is TGTGCCAGCAGCAGGCCGACAGGGAACGACAATGAGCAGTTCTTC. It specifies CASSRPTGNDNEQFF.

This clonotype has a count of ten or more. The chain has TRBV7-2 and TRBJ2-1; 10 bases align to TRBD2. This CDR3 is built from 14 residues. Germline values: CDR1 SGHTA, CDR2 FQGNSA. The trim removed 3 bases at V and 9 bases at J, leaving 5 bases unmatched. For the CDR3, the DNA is TGTGCCAGCAGCTTTAGCGGGGGGAAGGGTGAGCAGTTCTTC. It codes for CASSFSGGKGEQFF.

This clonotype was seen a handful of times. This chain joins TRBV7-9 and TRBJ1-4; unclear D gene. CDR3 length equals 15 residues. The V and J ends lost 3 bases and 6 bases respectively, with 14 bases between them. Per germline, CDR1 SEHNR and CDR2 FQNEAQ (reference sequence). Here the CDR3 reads CASSFGAAADEKLFF. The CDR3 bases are TGTGCCAGCAGCTTTGGTGCGGCAGCAGATGAAAAACTGTTTTTT.

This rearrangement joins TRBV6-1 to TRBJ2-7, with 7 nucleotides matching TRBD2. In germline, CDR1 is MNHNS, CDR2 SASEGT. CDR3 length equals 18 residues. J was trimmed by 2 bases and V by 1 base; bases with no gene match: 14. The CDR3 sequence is CASSEVHWLAGETYEQYF. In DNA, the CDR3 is TGTGCCAGCAGTGAAGTTCATTGGTTGGCGGGGGAGACCTACGAGCAGTACTTC.

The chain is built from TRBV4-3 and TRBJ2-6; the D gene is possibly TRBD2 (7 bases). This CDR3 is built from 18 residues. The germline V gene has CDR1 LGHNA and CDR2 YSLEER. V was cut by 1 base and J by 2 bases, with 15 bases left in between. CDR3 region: CASSQVQRGATGANVLTF. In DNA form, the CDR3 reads TGCGCCAGCAGCCAAGTGCAACGGGGGGCTACTGGGGCCAACGTCCTGACTTTC.

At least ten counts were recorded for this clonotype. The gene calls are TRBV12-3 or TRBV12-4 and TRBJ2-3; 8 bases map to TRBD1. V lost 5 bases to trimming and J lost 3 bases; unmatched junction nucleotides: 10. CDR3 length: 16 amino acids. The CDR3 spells CASSTRTGSATDTQYF. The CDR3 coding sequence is TGTGCCAGCAGTACCCGGACAGGGTCGGCTACAGATACGCAGTATTTT.

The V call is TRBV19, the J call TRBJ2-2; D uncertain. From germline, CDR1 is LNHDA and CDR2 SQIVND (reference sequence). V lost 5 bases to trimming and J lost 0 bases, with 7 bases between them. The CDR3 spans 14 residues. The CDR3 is CASSYYTNTGELFF. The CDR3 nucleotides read TGTGCCAGTAGTTACTACACGAACACCGGGGAGCTGTTTTTT.

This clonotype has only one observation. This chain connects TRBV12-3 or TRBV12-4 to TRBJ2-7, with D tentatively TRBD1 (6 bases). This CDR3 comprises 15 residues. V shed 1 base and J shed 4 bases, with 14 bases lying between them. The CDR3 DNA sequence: TGTGCCAGCAGTTTAGGAGGGACACAAATTTACGAGCAGTACTTC. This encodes CASSLGGTQIYEQYF.

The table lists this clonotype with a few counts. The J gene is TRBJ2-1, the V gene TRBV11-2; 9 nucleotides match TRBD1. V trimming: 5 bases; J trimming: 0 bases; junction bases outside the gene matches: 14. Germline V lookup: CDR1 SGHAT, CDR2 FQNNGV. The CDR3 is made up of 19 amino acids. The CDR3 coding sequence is TGTGCCAGCAGCCCGGGACAGGGAGGTTGGAGAGGCTCCTACAATGAGCAGTTCTTC. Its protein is CASSPGQGGWRGSYNEQFF.

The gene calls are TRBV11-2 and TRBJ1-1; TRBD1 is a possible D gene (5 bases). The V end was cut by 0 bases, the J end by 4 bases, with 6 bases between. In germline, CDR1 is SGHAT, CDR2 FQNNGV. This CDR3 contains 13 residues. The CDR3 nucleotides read TGTGCCAGCAGCTTAGAGGGGCCCACTGAAGCTTTCTTT. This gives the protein CASSLEGPTEAFF.

The CDR3 here is CSARAGGPQTQYF. As DNA, the CDR3 is TGCAGTGCTAGAGCGGGGGGGCCGCAGACCCAGTACTTC. The V gene is TRBV20-1, the J gene TRBJ2-5, with TRBD2 identical over 8 bases. Germline-derived CDR1 and CDR2 are DFQATT and SNEGSKA (reference sequence). The length of the CDR3 is 13 residues. The V gene end was trimmed by 1 base and the J gene end by 6 bases; junction bases not matched to a gene: 4.

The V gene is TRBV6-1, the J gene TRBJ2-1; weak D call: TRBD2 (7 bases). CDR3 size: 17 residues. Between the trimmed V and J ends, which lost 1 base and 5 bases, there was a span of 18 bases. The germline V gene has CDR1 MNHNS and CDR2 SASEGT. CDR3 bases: TGTGCCAGCAGTGAAGTTGGGGGGGCGCCCGGCCACAATGAGCAGTTCTTC. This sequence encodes CASSEVGGAPGHNEQFF.

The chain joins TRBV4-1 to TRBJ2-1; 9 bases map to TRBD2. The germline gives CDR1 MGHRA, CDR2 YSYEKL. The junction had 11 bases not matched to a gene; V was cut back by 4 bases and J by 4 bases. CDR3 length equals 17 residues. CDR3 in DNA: TGCGCCAGCAGCCTACCAATGGGGCGGGGGGGGTACAATGAGCAGTTCTTC. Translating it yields CASSLPMGRGGYNEQFF.

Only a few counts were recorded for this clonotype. CDR3 protein: CSGGRQGIYNEQFF. In nucleotides, the CDR3 is TGCAGCGGGGGGAGACAGGGGATCTACAATGAGCAGTTCTTC. This chain links TRBV29-1 with TRBJ2-1; 8 bases fit TRBD1. The CDR3 has 14 residues. The germline V gene has CDR1 SQVTM and CDR2 ANQGSEA. Trimming at V came to 7 bases and at J to 3 bases, leaving 8 bases not matched to a gene.

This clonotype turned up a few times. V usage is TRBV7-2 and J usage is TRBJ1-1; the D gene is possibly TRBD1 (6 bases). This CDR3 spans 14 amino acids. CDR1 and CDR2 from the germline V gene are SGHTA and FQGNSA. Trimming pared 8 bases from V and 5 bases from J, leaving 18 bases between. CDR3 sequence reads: CASGERSGETEAFF. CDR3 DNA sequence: TGTGCCAGCGGGGAGCGATCAGGGGAGACTGAAGCTTTCTTT.

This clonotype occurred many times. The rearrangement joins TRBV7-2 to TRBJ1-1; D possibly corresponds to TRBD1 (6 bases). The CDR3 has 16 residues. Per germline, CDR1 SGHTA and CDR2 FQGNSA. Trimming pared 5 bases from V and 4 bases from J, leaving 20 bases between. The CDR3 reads CASSRGAPSGATEAFF. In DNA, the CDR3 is TGTGCCAGCAGCCGGGGGGCCCCCTCAGGAGCCACTGAAGCTTTCTTT.